This entry lists 32 T cell receptor beta chains sequenced from one sample in a study of blood T cells in healthy people across ages. Then a second PCR, running about 6 to 11 cycles, was carried out with a sample-barcoded 5' primer and a J-beta primer mix. TCRdb ran MiXCR on the 5' RACE reads and lists one entry per CDR3 protein. In the table there are about 1.8 million distinct CDR3 sequences, roughly 50% of which are singletons. The sequenced sample consisted of blood. These receptors all come from a woman in her 40s in good health.

This chain links TRBV11-2 with TRBJ2-7, with TRBD1 as a possible D gene (6 bases). In germline, CDR1 is SGHAT, CDR2 FQNNGV. The V and J ends lost 8 bases and 1 base respectively, with 18 bases between them. CDR3 size: 15 residues. CDR3 region: CASAETGPISYEQYF. The CDR3 coding sequence is TGTGCCAGCGCAGAGACAGGCCCCATTTCCTACGAGCAGTACTTC.

This clonotype turned up a few times. V and J are TRBV7-2 and TRBJ2-7; 9 nucleotides match TRBD2. The CDR3 spans 17 residues. Per germline, CDR1 SGHTA and CDR2 FQGNSA. The V segment lost 0 bases and the J segment 1 base; nucleotides outside the gene matches: 7. CDR3 nucleotides: TGTGCCAGCAGCTTAGCGGCTAGCGGGGCGCCGTCCTACGAGCAGTACTTC. Translation: CASSLAASGAPSYEQYF.

This clonotype occurred a few times. V usage is TRBV27 and J usage is TRBJ1-6; 10 bases are shared with TRBD1. The V gene's germline CDR1 is MNHEY and CDR2 SMNVEV (reference sequence). CDR3 length equals 15 residues. V dropped 6 bases and J dropped 10; count of bases not matched to a gene: 9. CDR3: CASRPRQGAGSPLHF. In DNA, the CDR3 is TGTGCCAGCAGGCCTCGACAGGGGGCCGGATCACCCCTCCACTTT.

This clonotype was observed a handful of times. The chain combines TRBV20-1 with TRBJ2-7; no clear D gene. The V gene's germline CDR1 is DFQATT and CDR2 SNEGSKA (reference sequence). This CDR3 spans 13 amino acids. The germline V and J ends were trimmed by 6 bases and 3 bases, with 15 bases remaining between them. CDR3: CSATAFRNYEQYF. The CDR3 nucleotides read TGCAGTGCCACGGCGTTTCGGAACTACGAGCAGTACTTC.

The chain is built from TRBV24-1 and TRBJ2-5; 7 bases agree with TRBD2. J was trimmed by 4 bases and V by 0 bases; bases with no gene match: 4. The CDR3 runs to 15 residues. The V gene's germline CDR1 is KGHDR and CDR2 SFDVKD. The CDR3 region has the DNA TGTGCCACCAGTGATTTGGGCGGGGGAGGAGAGACCCAGTACTTC. The encoded protein is CATSDLGGGGETQYF.

In this sample, this clonotype turned up a few times. The chain recombines TRBV2 with TRBJ2-1, with TRBD2 matching 13 bases. Trimming took 8 bases from V and 10 from J; bases not matched to a gene: 11. The germline gives CDR1 SNHLY, CDR2 FYNNEI. This CDR3 is 15 amino acids long. The CDR3: CASRETSGGAREQFF. The CDR3 coding sequence is TGTGCCAGCCGGGAAACTAGCGGGGGGGCCCGCGAGCAGTTCTTC. The whole variable domain, remainder taken from reference TRBV2 and TRBJ2-1, is EPEVTQTPSHQVTQMGQEVILRCVPISNHLYFYWYRQILGQKVEFLVSFYNNEISEKSEIFDDQFSVERPDGSNFTLKIRSTKLEDSAMYFCASRETSGGAREQFFGPGTRLTVL.

The chain links TRBV6-1 to TRBJ1-2; 11 nucleotides line up with TRBD1. From germline, CDR1 is MNHNS and CDR2 SASEGT. The CDR3 contains 16 residues. V shed 2 bases and J 8 bases; nucleotides not matched to a gene: 10. In nucleotides, the CDR3 is TGTGCCAGCAGTGAATCAGGGACAGGGGGTCGTTGGGGCTACACCTTC. Translation gives CASSESGTGGRWGYTF.

The sample holds a few counts of this clonotype. The genes are TRBV7-9 and TRBJ2-7, with D perhaps matching TRBD1 (5 bases). Trimming pared 5 bases from V and 3 bases from J, leaving 17 bases between. There are 15 residues in the CDR3. CDR1 and CDR2 from the germline V gene are SEHNR and FQNEAQ (reference sequence). The CDR3 sequence: CASSNTGPPRYEQYF. DNA of the CDR3: TGTGCCAGCAGCAATACAGGACCTCCCCGCTACGAGCAGTACTTC.

This chain uses TRBV4-2 with TRBJ2-7; perhaps TRBD2 as D (5 bases). This CDR3 comprises 12 residues. Deletions cut 9 bases from V and 7 bases from J, with 16 bases between. Germline-derived CDR1 and CDR2 are LGHNA and YNFKEQ. The CDR3 here is CARLPRPGEQYF. CDR3 coding DNA: TGTGCCAGACTCCCACGGCCGGGGGAGCAGTACTTC.

This clonotype was counted only a few times. V and J are TRBV10-3 and TRBJ2-3; D call uncertain. V was shortened by 11 bases and J by 2 bases, with 8 bases between the two germline ends. Looked up from germline, CDR1 is ENHRY and CDR2 is SYGVKD. The CDR3 contains 11 residues. Here the CDR3 reads CAHQATDTQYF. CDR3 DNA: TGTGCCCACCAAGCCACAGATACGCAGTATTTT.

V usage is TRBV7-2 and J usage is TRBJ1-5, with D possibly TRBD1 on 5 matching bases. V lost 5 bases, J lost 11 bases, and 16 bases lay in between. Per the germline V gene, CDR1 is SGHTA and CDR2 is FQGNSA. CDR3 length: 13 amino acids. The DNA of the CDR3 is TGTGCCAGCAGCCTAGATGGGGCAACGGCCCAGCATTTT. Its translation is CASSLDGATAQHF.

For the CDR3, the DNA is TGTGCCAGCAGCCAAGCAAGGGGCAGGGGCGCGGCTGAAGCTTTCTTT. Encoded protein: CASSQARGRGAAEAFF. The chain joins TRBV14 to TRBJ1-1; TRBD1 is a possible D gene (6 bases). CDR1 is SGHDN, CDR2 FVKESK, per germline. The V end lost 1 base, the J end lost 6 bases, and 18 bases lay between the germline ends. The CDR3 has 16 residues.

CDR3 sequence (DNA): TGTGCCAGCAGTTCCCCACGTAGGGCCCTAAGCGATGAGCAGTTCTTC. Its translation: CASSSPRRALSDEQFF. The chain combines TRBV6-5 with TRBJ2-1; no firm D call. Germline values: CDR1 MNHEY, CDR2 SVGAGI. The CDR3 sequence is 16 residues long. The germline V and J ends were trimmed by 4 bases and 8 bases, with 21 bases remaining between them.

V gene TRBV6-2 or TRBV6-3 combines with J gene TRBJ2-3; D remains ambiguous. Per germline, CDR1 MNHEY and CDR2 SVGEGT. Trimming removed 0 bases from V and 14 bases from J, with 9 bases in between. There are 11 residues in the CDR3. The CDR3 DNA follows: TGTGCCAGCAGTTACTCGAAATCGGTGTATTTT. This codes for CASSYSKSVYF.

The V gene is TRBV2, the J gene TRBJ2-1; the match to TRBD1 covers 9 bases. Germline V gives CDR1 SNHLY, CDR2 FYNNEI. The CDR3 is made up of 16 amino acids. The trim removed 6 bases at V and 2 bases at J, leaving 8 bases unmatched. This chain's CDR3 is CASSAPRDRAYNEQFF. In nucleotides, the CDR3 is TGTGCCAGCAGCGCCCCCCGGGACAGGGCCTACAATGAGCAGTTCTTC.

The V gene is TRBV4-3, the J gene TRBJ2-1; 9 positions agree with TRBD1. The trim removed 6 bases at V and 8 bases at J, leaving 5 bases unmatched. Germline-derived CDR1 and CDR2 are LGHNA and YSLEER. CDR3 length: 13 amino acids. This CDR3 is CASRSQGADEQFF. The CDR3 coding sequence is TGCGCCAGCAGGTCACAGGGGGCGGATGAGCAGTTCTTC.

This clonotype showed up just a few times. The chain recombines TRBV9 with TRBJ2-5, with no clear D. The CDR3 sequence is 16 residues long. Germline assignment: CDR1 SGDLS and CDR2 YYNGEE. Trimming stripped 2 bases from V and 2 bases from J, with 16 bases between. The CDR3 loop reads CASSVLTESQQETQYF. As DNA, the CDR3 is TGTGCCAGCAGCGTTCTTACGGAAAGCCAACAAGAGACCCAGTACTTC. The variable domain in full, with the rest retrieved from reference TRBV9 and TRBJ2-5, is DSGVTQTPKHLITATGQRVTLRCSPRSGDLSVYWYQQSLDQGLQFLIQYYNGEERAKGNILERFSAQQFPDLHSELNLSSLELGDSALYFCASSVLTESQQETQYFGPGTRLLVL.

V and J are TRBV7-2 and TRBJ1-1; D is undetermined. The germline V gene has CDR1 SGHTA and CDR2 FQGNSA. The CDR3 is made up of 12 amino acids. Deletions cut 5 bases from V and 5 bases from J, with 9 bases between. The CDR3 DNA follows: TGTGCCAGCAGCGGTTTACAGACTGAAGCTTTCTTT. This sequence encodes CASSGLQTEAFF.

There are a few counts of this clonotype. The chain has TRBV15 and TRBJ2-5; no definite D call. The CDR3 has 13 amino acids. The V end lost 1 base, the J end lost 4 bases, and 7 bases lay between the germline ends. Germline values: CDR1 LNHNV, CDR2 YYDKDF (reference sequence). The CDR3 DNA sequence: TGTGCCACCAGCAGAGTCCTAACAGAGACCCAGTACTTC. It is translated as CATSRVLTETQYF.

This chain links TRBV5-1 with TRBJ2-3; D is unclear. Trimming cost V 2 bases and J 5 bases, with 18 bases left between them. The germline V gene encodes CDR1 SGHRS and CDR2 YFSETQ. This CDR3 region has 16 residues. The CDR3 loop is CASSLRVTIDGDTQYF. CDR3 in DNA: TGCGCCAGCAGCTTAAGAGTAACAATCGATGGAGATACGCAGTATTTT.

The rearrangement uses TRBV28 and TRBJ2-4; TRBD2 aligns across 13 bases. V lost 7 bases and J lost 3; bases outside the gene matches: 3. Germline CDR1 is MDHEN and CDR2 is SYDVKM. The CDR3 totals 15 residues. The CDR3 DNA reads as TGTGCCAGCACCACTAGCGGGGGGGGCAAAAACATTCAGTACTTC. This encodes CASTTSGGGKNIQYF. Supplemented by reference TRBV28 and TRBJ2-4, the full variable domain reads DVKVTQSSRYLVKRTGEKVFLECVQDMDHENMFWYRQDPGLGLRLIYFSYDVKMKEKGDIPEGYSVSREKKERFSLILESASTNQTSMYLCASTTSGGGKNIQYFGAGTRLSVL.

This clonotype was detected many times. The chain has TRBV11-2 and TRBJ2-1; weak D call: TRBD1 (5 bases). Germline V CDR1 and CDR2: SGHAT, FQNNGV. The V gene lost 6 bases and the J gene lost 2 bases, with 14 bases spanning the gap. The CDR3 length is 15 residues. The CDR3, as DNA: TGTGCCAGCAGTTTATTGGCAGGGCCCTACAATGAGCAGTTCTTC. It yields the protein CASSLLAGPYNEQFF.

The gene calls are TRBV27 and TRBJ2-3; D perhaps matches TRBD2 (6 bases). With 7 bases removed from V and 6 bases from J, the gap between germline ends came to 17 bases. This CDR3 region has 14 residues. The V gene's germline CDR1 is MNHEY and CDR2 SMNVEV (reference sequence). Here the CDR3 reads CASIAAGEADTQYF. The CDR3 region has the DNA TGTGCCAGCATCGCGGCCGGGGAGGCGGATACGCAGTATTTT.

This clonotype occurred a few times. This sequence joins TRBV20-1 and TRBJ1-2; D unresolved. The CDR3 contains 16 residues. Trimming shortened V by 5 bases and J by 4 bases, and 23 bases separated the two germline ends. Germline V gene sequence: CDR1 DFQATT, CDR2 SNEGSKA (reference sequence). The CDR3 DNA is TGCAGTGCTCTGATTCGGACGGGTGGGGTTACCTATGGCTACACCTTC. It is translated as CSALIRTGGVTYGYTF.

The V and J genes are TRBV20-1 and TRBJ2-7, with TRBD1 identical over 12 bases. The CDR3 totals 18 residues. V gave up 0 bases and J gave up 0 bases; unmatched junction bases: 9. Germline lookup yields CDR1 DFQATT and CDR2 SNEGSKA (reference sequence). The CDR3 DNA is TGCAGTGCTAGAGATCCCGGGACAGGGGGCCAATTCTCCTACGAGCAGTACTTC. It encodes CSARDPGTGGQFSYEQYF.

Only one count was recorded for this clonotype. The rearrangement links TRBV6-2 or TRBV6-3 to TRBJ1-5; TRBD1 agrees at 9 bases. With 0 bases clipped from V and 10 bases from J, the junction kept 13 bases outside the gene matches. Germline V lookup: CDR1 MNHEY, CDR2 SVGEGT. The CDR3 sequence is 17 residues long. The DNA of the CDR3 is TGTGCCAGCAGTTACTCCAAGCCCGGGGACAGGGTTGAACCCCAGCATTTT. It translates to CASSYSKPGDRVEPQHF.

This clonotype was seen a few times. The chain recombines TRBV2 with TRBJ2-1; D is unclear. CDR1 SNHLY and CDR2 FYNNEI come from the germline V gene. Deletions cut 0 bases from V and 9 bases from J, with 9 bases between. This CDR3 comprises 13 residues. CDR3 in amino acids: CASSEARSSEQFF. CDR3 in DNA: TGTGCCAGCAGTGAAGCGCGGAGTTCTGAGCAGTTCTTC.

This clonotype was detected only a few times. This chain links TRBV29-1 with TRBJ1-1; a possible D gene is TRBD1 (6 bases). Germline CDR1 reads SQVTM; CDR2 reads ANQGSEA. Trimming removed 6 bases at V and 7 bases at J, with 15 bases between. This CDR3 comprises 12 residues. The DNA for the CDR3 is TGCAGCGTCCGTACAGGGAGCGGTGAAGCTTTCTTT. Amino acid sequence: CSVRTGSGEAFF.

The chain carries TRBV7-9 and TRBJ2-5; 7 bases agree with TRBD1. Losses at the gene ends were 3 bases for V and 11 bases for J; bases not matched to a gene: 15. The CDR3 is made up of 15 amino acids. Looked up from germline, CDR1 is SEHNR and CDR2 is FQNEAQ (reference sequence). In DNA, the CDR3 is TGTGCCAGCAGCTTCGGACAGGACTCGCCGTTTGTGCAGTACTTC. Its translation: CASSFGQDSPFVQYF.

This clonotype was found a few times. V gene TRBV21-1 combines with J gene TRBJ2-7; the DNA was not used to check the table's D call, TRBD1. The J call may be incorrect, as the DNA end agrees better with TRBJ2-5. TRBV21-1 is a listed pseudogene. This CDR3 is 16 amino acids long. The DNA of the CDR3 is TGTGCCAGCAGCAAAGCTGGACAGGGGGCCGAAGAGACCCAGTACTTC. It translates to CASSKAGQGAEETQYF.

The chain links TRBV27 to TRBJ1-2; 9 bases line up with TRBD1. The germline CDR1 and CDR2 sequences are MNHEY and SMNVEV (reference sequence). With 6 bases clipped from V and 7 bases from J, the junction kept 3 bases outside the gene matches. The CDR3 length is 12 residues. CDR3 residues: CASRMTGGGYTF. The CDR3 DNA reads as TGTGCCAGCAGGATGACAGGGGGTGGCTACACCTTC.

This chain uses TRBV24-1 with TRBJ2-3; 15 nucleotides align to TRBD2. V dropped 3 bases and J dropped 6; count of bases not matched to a gene: 3. CDR1 KGHDR and CDR2 SFDVKD come from the germline V gene. The CDR3 runs 16 residues. The CDR3 protein is CATSDPGTSGGDTQYF. CDR3 coding DNA: TGTGCCACCAGTGATCCTGGGACTAGCGGGGGGGATACGCAGTATTTT.